This T cell receptor beta chain was sequenced during a study of human T cells and chemical hapten exposure. From germline, CDR1 is SGHRS and CDR2 YFSETQ. Trimming cost V 0 bases and J 5 bases, with 14 bases left between them. The CDR3 is 15 amino acids. Whole-study results and caveats: Expanded TCRs made up significantly more big CDR3 similarity clusters than controls did.

TCRdb reanalysed the RACE reads using MiXCR and keeps one entry per CDR3 protein. The table lists around 380,000 distinct CDR3 sequences, about 4.8% of them singletons. This clonotype has a handful of counts. Antigen unknown. Time point here: patch test 1, 2 weeks after DPC sensitization. As for treatment: therapeutic diphenylcyclopropenone sensitization with weekly scalp DPC. The sequence was obtained from a woman aged 45-65 years with alopecia areata. Some clones in this sample may be carry-over from other donors' samples. The chain employs TRBV5-1 and TRBJ2-5; D is undetermined. The starting material was whole blood, obtained in connection with sensitization to the hapten diphenylcyclopropenone (DPC). CDR3 nucleotide sequence: TGCGCCAGCAGCTTGGCCGGCCCCATCCGGGAGACCCAGTACTTC. This translates into CASSLAGPIRETQYF.